The source of this TCR beta chain is a study of T cell repertoires in cytomegalovirus infection. The CDR3 length is 13 residues. Germline lookup yields CDR1 SEHNR and CDR2 FQNEAQ (reference sequence). The germline V and J ends were trimmed by 6 bases and 4 bases, with 10 bases remaining between them. TCRdb processed the reads anew with MiXCR; each CDR3 protein has one entry. The repertoire holds about 920,000 distinct CDR3 sequences, with roughly 30% as singletons. In its sample, this clonotype was seen many times. Its antigen is not identified. The sequencing here drew on cultured CD8+ T cells from PBMCs, taken from culture after CMV antigen stimulation. The V call is TRBV7-9, the J call TRBJ1-5, with D possibly matching TRBD1 (6 bases). This receptor was identified in a human donor in good health (CMV status not recorded). Some clones in this sample may be carry-over from other donors' samples. CDR3 sequence reads: CASSVQGNQPQHF. In DNA form, the CDR3 reads TGTGCCAGCAGTGTACAGGGAAATCAGCCCCAGCATTTT. The variable domain in full, completed from reference TRBV7-9 and TRBJ1-5, reads DTGVSQNPRHKITKRGQNVTFRCDPISEHNRLYWYRQTLGQGPEFLTYFQNEAQLEKSRLLSDRFSAERPKGSFSTLEIQRTEQGDSAMYLCASSVQGNQPQHFGDGTRLSIL.